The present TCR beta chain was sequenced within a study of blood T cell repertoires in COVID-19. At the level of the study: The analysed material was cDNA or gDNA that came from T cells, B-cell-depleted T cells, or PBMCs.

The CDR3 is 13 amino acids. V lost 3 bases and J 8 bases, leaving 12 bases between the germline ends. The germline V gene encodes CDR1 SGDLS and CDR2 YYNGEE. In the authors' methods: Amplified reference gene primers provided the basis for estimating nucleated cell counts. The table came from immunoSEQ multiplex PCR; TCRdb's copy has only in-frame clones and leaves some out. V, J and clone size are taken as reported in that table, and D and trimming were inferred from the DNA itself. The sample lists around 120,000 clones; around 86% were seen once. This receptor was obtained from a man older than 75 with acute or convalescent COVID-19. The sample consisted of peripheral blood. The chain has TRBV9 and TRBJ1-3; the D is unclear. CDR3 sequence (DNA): TGTGCCAGCAGCGCTCGAGTGGAGGACACCATATATTTT. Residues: CASSARVEDTIYF.